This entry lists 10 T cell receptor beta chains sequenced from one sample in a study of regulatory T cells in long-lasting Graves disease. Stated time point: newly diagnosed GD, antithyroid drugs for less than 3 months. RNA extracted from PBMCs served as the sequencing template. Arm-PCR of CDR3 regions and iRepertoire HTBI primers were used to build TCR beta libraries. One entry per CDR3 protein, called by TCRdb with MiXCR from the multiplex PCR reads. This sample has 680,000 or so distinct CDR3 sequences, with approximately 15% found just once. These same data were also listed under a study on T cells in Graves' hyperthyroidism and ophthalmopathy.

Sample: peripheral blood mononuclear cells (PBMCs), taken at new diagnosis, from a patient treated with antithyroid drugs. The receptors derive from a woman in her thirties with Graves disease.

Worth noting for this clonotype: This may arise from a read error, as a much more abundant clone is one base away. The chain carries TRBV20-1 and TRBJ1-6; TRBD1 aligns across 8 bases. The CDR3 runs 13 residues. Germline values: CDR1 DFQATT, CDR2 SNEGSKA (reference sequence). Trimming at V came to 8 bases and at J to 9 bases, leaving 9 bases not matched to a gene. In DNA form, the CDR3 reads TGCAGTACTATTGCAGGGGGCGGTTCACCCCTCCACTTT. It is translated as CSTIAGGGSPLHF.

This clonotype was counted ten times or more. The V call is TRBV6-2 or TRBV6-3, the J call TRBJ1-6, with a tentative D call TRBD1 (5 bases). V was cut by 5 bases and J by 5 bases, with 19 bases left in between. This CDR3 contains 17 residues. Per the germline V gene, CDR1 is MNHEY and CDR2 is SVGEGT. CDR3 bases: TGTGCCAGCAGTCTCCCCTGGCAGGACACCAATAATTCACCCCTCCACTTT. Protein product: CASSLPWQDTNNSPLHF.

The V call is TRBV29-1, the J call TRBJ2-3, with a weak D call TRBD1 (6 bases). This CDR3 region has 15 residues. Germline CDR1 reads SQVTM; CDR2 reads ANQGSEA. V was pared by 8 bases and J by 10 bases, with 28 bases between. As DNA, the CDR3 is TGCAGCCTGACGCATGGGATAAAGGGGGATGGGGCGCAGTATTTT. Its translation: CSLTHGIKGDGAQYF.

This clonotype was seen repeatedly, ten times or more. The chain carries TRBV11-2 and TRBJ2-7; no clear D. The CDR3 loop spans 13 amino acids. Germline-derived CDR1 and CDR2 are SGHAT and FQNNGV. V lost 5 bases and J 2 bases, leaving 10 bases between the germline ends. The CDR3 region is CASSPGWAYEQYF. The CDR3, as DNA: TGTGCCAGCAGCCCTGGATGGGCCTACGAGCAGTACTTC.

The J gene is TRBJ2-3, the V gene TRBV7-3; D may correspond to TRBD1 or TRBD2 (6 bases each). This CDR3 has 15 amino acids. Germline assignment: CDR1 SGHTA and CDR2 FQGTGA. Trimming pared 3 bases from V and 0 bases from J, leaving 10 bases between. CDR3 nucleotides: TGTGCCAGCAGCTTTGGGGGGCTAAGCACAGATACGCAGTATTTT. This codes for CASSFGGLSTDTQYF.

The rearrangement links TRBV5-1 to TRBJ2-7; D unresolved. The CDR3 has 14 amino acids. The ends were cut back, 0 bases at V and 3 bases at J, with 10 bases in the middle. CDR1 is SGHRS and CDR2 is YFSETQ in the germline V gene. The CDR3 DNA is TGCGCCAGCAGCTTGGTTGGTGACGGCTACGAGCAGTACTTC. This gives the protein CASSLVGDGYEQYF.

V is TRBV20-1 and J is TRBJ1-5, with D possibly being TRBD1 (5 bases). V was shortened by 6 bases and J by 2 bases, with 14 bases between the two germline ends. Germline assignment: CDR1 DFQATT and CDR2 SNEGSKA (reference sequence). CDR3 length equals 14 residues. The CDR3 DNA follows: TGCAGTGCCGGGGGTGGAATGCGCAATCAGCCCCAGCATTTT. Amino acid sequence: CSAGGGMRNQPQHF.

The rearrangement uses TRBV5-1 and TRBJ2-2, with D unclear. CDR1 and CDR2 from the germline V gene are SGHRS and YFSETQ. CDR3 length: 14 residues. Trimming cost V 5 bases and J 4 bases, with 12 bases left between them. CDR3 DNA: TGCGCCAGCAGTTTTTCCTGGGGCACCGGGGAGCTGTTTTTT. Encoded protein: CASSFSWGTGELFF.

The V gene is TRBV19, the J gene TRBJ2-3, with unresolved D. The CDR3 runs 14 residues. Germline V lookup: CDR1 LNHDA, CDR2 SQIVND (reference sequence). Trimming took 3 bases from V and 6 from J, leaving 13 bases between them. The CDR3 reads CASSMGLLWDTQYF. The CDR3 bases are TGTGCCAGTAGTATGGGCCTCCTCTGGGATACGCAGTATTTT.

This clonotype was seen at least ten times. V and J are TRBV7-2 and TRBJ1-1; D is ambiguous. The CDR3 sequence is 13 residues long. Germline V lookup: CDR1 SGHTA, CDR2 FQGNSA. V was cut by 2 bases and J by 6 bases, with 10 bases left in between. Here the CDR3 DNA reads TGTGCCAGCAGCTTAAGAGGGAATCCTGAAGCTTTCTTT. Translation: CASSLRGNPEAFF.